This TCR beta chain was sequenced in a study of CDR3 diversity in severe acne. TCRdb itself ran the PCR reads through MiXCR, one entry per CDR3 protein. Of 79,000 or so distinct CDR3 sequences in the sample, about 49% were seen once. This clonotype was seen many times. The sequence was obtained from a male donor with severe acne vulgaris. Sequences were obtained from blood.

The CDR3 spells CASSYPPRSTKTYEQYF. The CDR3 DNA follows: TGTGCCAGCAGTTACCCTCCCCGAAGCACTAAAACCTACGAGCAGTACTTC. The chain couples TRBV6-2 or TRBV6-3 to TRBJ2-7; D is unclear. Per the germline V gene, CDR1 is MNHEY and CDR2 is SVGEGT. V lost 2 bases and J lost 2, with 19 bases in between. The CDR3 extends over 17 amino acids.